This T cell receptor (beta chain) was captured in a study of OX40 agonist ivuxolimab in advanced cancers. Study-wide context: The patients received ivuxolimab by intravenous route every 2 weeks at 0.01 to 10 mg/kg. With a range of roughly 20 to 85, age averaged approximately 60 years, and about 82% were male. Study-level points and caveats: Relatively little clonal expansion, among the lowest observed, appeared in partial responders at 0.1-3.0 mg/kg. The average count of expanded clones was higher among CD8+ T cells than among CD4+.

V was trimmed by 10 bases and J by 7 bases, leaving 19 bases between them. Germline V CDR1 and CDR2: MNHNS, SASEGT. This CDR3 contains 13 residues. The table came from immunoSEQ multiplex PCR; TCRdb's copy has only in-frame clones and leaves some out. The table shows more than 13,000 clones, with approximately 80% occurring only once. This clone was recorded at least ten times. Its specificity is not known. This sample comprised CD4+ or CD8+ T cells sorted from blood, obtained in a trial of the OX40 agonist ivuxolimab. The chain is built from TRBV6-1 and TRBJ1-2; the D gene is possibly TRBD1 (5 bases). This TCR came from an adult with an advanced solid tumor such as melanoma, head and neck, liver or kidney cancer. CDR3 coding DNA: TGTGCCACCCAACTAAACGACAGTCCTGGCTACACCTTC. It translates to CATQLNDSPGYTF.